The clone carrying this TCR beta chain was recorded a few times. Its antigen is as yet unknown. The data belong to a study of CD8 T cells in ankylosing spondylitis. Whole-study findings and limits: In reactive arthritis synovial fluid and blood, some motif variants had been reported before. Researchers report that disease-linked clones proved CD8+ and relatively rare in peripheral blood. Enrichment of disease-linked clones was reportedly significant in matched ankylosing spondylitis synovial fluid.

V was pared by 0 bases and J by 0 bases, with 13 bases between. The CDR3 has 17 residues. CDR1 and CDR2 from the germline V gene are PRHDT and FYEKMQ (reference sequence). Molecular-barcoded quantitative 5'-RACE produced these TCR beta libraries. Each CDR3 protein is one row after TCRdb ran MiXCR on the 5' RACE reads. Among approximately 150,000 distinct CDR3 sequences listed, about 32% were seen once. The sequence came from a male donor with ankylosing spondylitis. Sequencing used synovial fluid, either unsorted or a sorted T cell fraction (not recorded which). V usage is TRBV13 and J usage is TRBJ2-3, with no clear D. The CDR3 loop reads CASSLGARPISTDTQYF. The CDR3 DNA sequence: TGTGCCAGCAGCTTAGGCGCCAGGCCGATTAGCACAGATACGCAGTATTTT.